This T cell receptor (beta chain) was sequenced for a study of T-cell memory formation after mild COVID-19. About the study: Clusters were largely donor specific. Study findings and constraints: Mainly CM and EM harbored the contracting CD4+ clones; mainly EMRA harbored the CD8+ ones. Clones shrinking between day 15 and 85 showed a balanced CD4/CD8 split, and those that grew later tilted toward CD4+.

TCRdb recomputed calls from the 5' RACE reads with MiXCR, one row per CDR3 protein. The sample includes about 260,000 distinct CDR3 sequences, approximately 15% seen only once; the top ten take around 21%. This clonotype came up a few times. Its target is unknown. This CDR3 is 13 amino acids long. Germline loops: CDR1 SGHTA, CDR2 FQGNSA. J lost 3 bases, V lost 8 bases, and 3 bases had no gene match. The sample comprised PBMCs or a T cell subset sorted from them (not recorded which). This rearrangement joins TRBV7-2 to TRBJ2-5, with 10 bases that match TRBD2. The receptor was derived from a man between 18 and 35 years old who had mild COVID-19 (a few samples of this study predate the infection). Cell type and time point are not known. CDR3 sequence (DNA): TGTGCCAGCGCTAGCGGGGGTGAAGAGACCCAGTACTTC. Residues: CASASGGEETQYF.